Here is one T cell receptor (beta chain) with its context. This clone's antigen is unknown. No much larger clonotype is one base removed from it; base qualities were not supplied. The germline V gene supplies CDR1 SGHVS and CDR2 FNYEAQ. At the junction V is shortened by 1 base and J by 7 bases; bases outside the gene matches: 7. Its CDR3 holds 16 amino acids, cysteine through phenylalanine. The only DNA kept is the CDR3, 48 bases in frame from the first base. In total, over 600 healthy bone marrow donors made up the cohort. At the time of sampling, all cohort members were nominally healthy, though unrecorded immune exposures were likely present. The donor tested CMV seronegative and was one of the 352 seronegative cohort members. Each donor provided a peripheral blood sample, and peripheral blood mononuclear cells were used for TCR beta sequencing. The Qiagen DNeasy Blood Extraction Kit was used to extract genomic DNA from the blood cell samples.

These data are taken from a study of cytomegalovirus exposure and HLA in healthy donors (dated by TCRdb to between 2016 and 2019). About the investigation overall: An earlier analysis of approximately 550 of the donors reported 250 to 350 Gb of sequence data and 117 million unique TCR beta sequences from 150 million to 200 million T cells. An early release that covered some 640 HLA-typed donors contained about 300 gigabases of sequencing data and 75 million to 100 million unique TCR sequences. Among the roughly 390 genotyped donors, about 83% belonged to the genetic ancestry cluster associated with self-reported Caucasian donors. The study aimed to test whether signatures of past pathogen exposure could be identified by cataloging public T cell receptors. Using immunosequencing, the study profiled T cell repertoires from fewer than 850 subjects and related those repertoires to cytomegalovirus serostatus. Along with the roughly 710-subject first cohort, a separate validation cohort of 120 different subjects was used. High-throughput TCR immunosequencing, statistical association of individual TCRs with disease status, and machine learning were combined to predict cytomegalovirus infection status. To study patterns of TCR occurrence, a later analysis re-analyzed previously published TCR beta repertoires from under 750 donors and added high-resolution HLA genotyping. In the later analysis, no new phenotypic data were used to find candidate immune exposures; instead, reliance was placed on TCR beta sequences and their occurrence across donors. An earlier analysis of 500 to 650 of the donors applied high-throughput TCR beta sequencing to assess whether each TCR beta V gene segment acted as functional or pseudogenic. Donor age, sex, ethnicity and CMV serostatus were compiled alongside the repertoire data. A later genetic analysis took genome-wide SNP genotypes for about 55% of the roughly 670 donors and used that subset as a discovery cohort. Every repertoire in the discovery cohort had been generated on one and the same sequencing platform. HLA typing included class I and class II loci at four-digit resolution. The number of typed donors differed by locus: 629-630 for A, B, C, DRB1 and DQB1; 500 to 550 for DQA1; 606 for DPA1; and roughly 470 for DPB1. Five DR-DQ haplotypes were handled as single units for association and clustering because linkage in the cohort was strong. Among roughly 370 genotyped donors of the cohort, an average of roughly 240,000 unique TCR beta nucleotide sequences were sequenced per donor, roughly 20% of them non-productive.

Findings and caveats that apply to the study as a whole: Only TCR beta chains were sequenced in this cohort, and the absence of alpha or paired-chain data limited detectable features. The classifier was reported to diagnose cytomegalovirus status with high specificity and sensitivity in both the original and validation cohorts. For the cohort, immune exposure information was limited to CMV serostatus. The presence/absence analyses assumed that sequencing depth was roughly uniform across donors, and that assumption may not be true. In vitro tests confirmed that a few of the cytomegalovirus-associated TCR beta chains recognize cytomegalovirus antigens. A later analysis found that TCR association rates varied across HLA loci, with DRB1 alleles showing the most associated TCRs and HLA-C alleles the fewest. In an earlier analysis of 587 of the donors, most TCR beta V segments were observed in productive rearrangements about 87% or about 30% of the time, broadly matching IMGT annotations. According to the authors, the approach could potentially be generalized to other disease states and immunological phenotypes. A group of highly shared sequence variants was considered likely to be a technical artifact of the sequencing pipeline. A further reported finding was that TCR beta sequences accurately predicted the HLA-A and HLA-B alleles for most subjects in the first cohort. Some IMGT-functional V segments, including TRBV6-2 and TRBV6-3, could not be told apart with the 87-base-pair reads, so those segments were excluded. HLA typing was unavailable for some donors at each locus, so association tests used only the typed subset. Strong co-occurrence of HLA alleles, especially DR and DQ, made assigning TCR associations to individual alleles difficult. Linkage disequilibrium might explain the correlated functional status among segregating V segments, but an unknown experimental factor could not be ruled out. Most TCR sequences were observed very rarely across donors, whereas some public TCRs were present in many individuals. In a later analysis, HLA-associated TCR beta chains were found to be more clonally expanded and to have lower generation probabilities than equally common non-associated chains. A later genetic analysis reported fewer N-insertions in productive TCRs among donors in an Asian-associated ancestry cluster than the roughly 700-donor mean. Because counts were too low, seventeen rarely observed V segments, including chromosome 9 orphons, were excluded from the earlier analysis of 587 of the donors. At a false discovery rate of 0.05, a later analysis linked around 15,000 TCR beta sequences to specific HLA alleles. According to a later analysis, most CMV-associated TCR beta chains appeared to be HLA-restricted, and the HLA associations seemed to be driven largely by CMV exposure. An association between a missense DCLRE1C variant and V-gene and J-gene trimming of TCR beta chains was found in a later genetic analysis and replicated in an independent cohort. Several of the top co-occurrence clusters appeared to be linked to parvovirus B19, influenza, CMV and Epstein-Barr virus, according to a later analysis. A total of 164 TCR beta chains were listed by the study as associated with cytomegalovirus.

The library was made by the immunoSEQ multiplex PCR assay. A mixture of 60 forward primers for TCR Vbeta segments and 13 reverse primers for TCR Jbeta segments was used in the multiplex PCR. A multiplex PCR assay on genomic DNA amplified the CDR3 region of rearranged TCR beta genes. Amplified TCR beta libraries were sequenced as 87-base-pair reads on the Illumina HiSeq System. Under the source paper's analysis protocol: Across the 500 to 750 repertoires, a later analysis counted about 81 million unique TCR beta chains, around 10 million of which were shared by at least two donors. A nearest-neighbor algorithm error-corrected the raw reads and collapsed the reads into unique sequences, merging closely related sequences to remove PCR and sequencing errors. V, D and J gene segments were assigned by aligning CDR3 sequences to IMGT reference sequences. For a sequence to be retained, a match of at least six nucleotides was required to both a V gene segment and a J gene segment. Rearrangements were classified as productive when the CDR3 lacked stop codons and remained in frame with V and J, and all other rearrangements were classified as non-productive. Following IMGT convention, CDR3 was defined as the stretch from the second conserved V-encoded cysteine to the conserved J-encoded phenylalanine. In an earlier analysis of more than 550 of the donors, sequences lacking an unambiguous match to a single V gene segment were excluded. In an earlier analysis of 587 of the donors, V segments were called functional above 56.7% productive rearrangements and were called segregating when the between-donor standard deviation exceeded 5%. A statistical classification framework was developed to diagnose cytomegalovirus status using the catalog of TCR beta chain sequences. A later analysis assigned V and J genes by comparing TCR nucleotide sequences with IMGT/GENE-DB human TR gene sequences. In a later analysis, CDR3 sequences and most-parsimonious VDJ recombination scenarios were assigned using the TCRdist pipeline. In a later analysis, every TCR beta chain was defined by the combination of its CDR3 amino acid sequence and its V-gene family, and reads without a unique V-gene family were dropped. A later analysis removed several hundred highly shared, low-generation-probability nucleotide sequences to deal with suspected cross-contamination and a sequencing artifact. In a later analysis, a clonal expansion index was calculated for each public chain from normalized within-repertoire ranks of inferred template counts. In a later analysis, generation probabilities were computed using a VDJ recombination model fitted to out-of-frame rearrangements, and the results were checked against IGoR. A later analysis scored TCR-TCR, TCR-HLA and TCR-CMV co-occurrence with hypergeometric tests, applying a repertoire-size bias correction to TCR pairs. To estimate false discovery rates, a later analysis permuted the HLA or CMV assignments 20 times. In a later analysis, co-occurring TCRs were grouped using DBSCAN, and TCRdist sequence similarity was added for clustering within HLA-allele-positive subsets. For co-occurrence clustering, repertoires with fewer than 30,000 or more than 120,000 public chains were excluded, along with 4 to 6 repertoires with anomalous nucleotide sharing. This immuneACCESS table, as held by TCRdb, lists in-frame sequences with V and J called but not all clones. Of the missing ones, under half trace to an unresolved V gene in checked studies; the others have no known cause. The V and J calls and the clone size are those of that table, but D and trimming were determined from the DNA. The sample yields tens of thousands of clones; less than 80% were counted once. The ten most abundant clones make up around 2.3% of the sample.

Sequenced input: PBMCs. This clonotype originated in a man younger than 45 in good health and CMV-seronegative. Recombination linked TRBV7-6 to TRBJ2-1, and 10 bases in between align with TRBD2. The CDR3 region: CASSLVQRGGTNEQFF. The bases are TGTGCCAGCAGCTTAGTTCAGCGGGGGGGCACAAATGAGCAGTTCTTC.